Described below is a single T cell receptor (beta chain) sequence and its context. The antigen is undetermined. V dropped 2 bases and J dropped 0; count of bases not matched to a gene: 0. The germline gives CDR1 MNHNY, CDR2 SVGAGI (reference sequence). The CDR3 extends over 14 amino acids. The protocol was immunoSEQ multiplex PCR, while the TCRdb copy is restricted to in-frame clones and leaves out a portion. This table has 40,000 to 55,000 clones, roughly 90% appearing once. These data are taken from a study of graft-versus-host responses after intestinal transplantation. Background on the study: Recipients across the board were started on anti-thymocyte globulin induction, then kept on tacrolimus and steroids for roughly 3 years. Study-level points and caveats: There were GvH clones found in recipient marrow, and some of them appeared first in ileum or blood.

The gene calls are TRBV6-6 and TRBJ2-7; 8 nucleotides match TRBD1. This TCR derives from a human donor who was the organ donor for an intestinal transplant. Sequenced here: unstimulated CD4+ T cells sorted from spleen or lymph node cells, sampled before transplant. CDR3 coding DNA: TGTGCCAGCAGTTACACAGGGGGCTCCTACGAGCAGTACTTC. Amino acid sequence: CASSYTGGSYEQYF.